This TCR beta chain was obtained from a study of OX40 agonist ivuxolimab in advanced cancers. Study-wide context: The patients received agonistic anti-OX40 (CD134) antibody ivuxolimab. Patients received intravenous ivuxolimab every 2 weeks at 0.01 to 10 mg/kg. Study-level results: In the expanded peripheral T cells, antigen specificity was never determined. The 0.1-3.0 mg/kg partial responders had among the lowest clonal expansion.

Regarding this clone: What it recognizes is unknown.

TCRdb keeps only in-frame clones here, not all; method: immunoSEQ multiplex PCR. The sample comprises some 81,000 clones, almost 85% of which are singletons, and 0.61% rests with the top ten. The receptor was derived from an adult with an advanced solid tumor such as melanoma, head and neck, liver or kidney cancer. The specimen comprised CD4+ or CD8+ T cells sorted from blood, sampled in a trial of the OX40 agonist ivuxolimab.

DNA of the CDR3: TGCAGCGTGGGGGGGACAAGCCAGAGCAATGAGCAGTTCTTC. This codes for CSVGGTSQSNEQFF. The rearrangement links TRBV29-1 to TRBJ2-1; D perhaps matches TRBD2 (7 bases). Germline V gene sequence: CDR1 SQVTM, CDR2 ANQGSEA. With 6 bases removed from V and 6 bases from J, the gap between germline ends came to 18 bases. CDR3 length: 14 residues.